This TCR beta chain is from a study of T cell changes during pregnancy in multiple sclerosis. Method: immunoSEQ multiplex PCR; TCRdb's copy keeps in-frame clones and lacks some. The sample contains about 59,000 clones, 93% of which appear only once. The germline V gene has CDR1 SEHNR and CDR2 FQNEAQ (reference sequence). With V trimmed by 8 bases and J by 2 bases, 15 bases remained unmatched. The CDR3 extends over 16 amino acids. The source material was CD8+ T cells from peripheral blood mononuclear cells, sampled in the third trimester of pregnancy. The chain recombines TRBV7-9 with TRBJ2-7; 7 bases fit TRBD2. This clonotype was obtained from a female donor with multiple sclerosis, enrolled in a pregnancy study. The CDR3 loop reads CASLSPSRSGPYEQYF. The CDR3 nucleotides are TGTGCCAGCCTCTCCCCTAGCCGTAGCGGGCCCTACGAGCAGTACTTC.